A selection of T cell receptor beta chains follows, all from one sample in a study of breast tumors, draining lymph nodes, adjacent tissues. TCRdb re-called the multiplex PCR reads with MiXCR, one entry per CDR3 protein. The sample comprises 20,000 to 25,000 distinct CDR3 sequences, roughly 50% of which are singletons, and roughly 8% rests with the top ten. The sample taken for sequencing was breast tumor tissue. The receptors derive from a female donor with breast cancer. Some clones in this sample may be carry-over from other donors' samples. CDR3s include the opening cysteine and the closing phenylalanine or tryptophan. Fields, in order: V gene, D gene, clone size, J gene, CDR3 length, CDR3 DNA, CDR3 protein. The D gene is left open where the match is weak. Where a row states a size, it is once, few, many or the class of an expanded clone; other rows omit it.

TRBV7-3	TRBD2	-	TRBJ2-3	19	TGTGCCAGCAGCTTAAGGGGGTGGCTAGCGGGTGGGGCCACAGATACGCAGTATTTT	CASSLRGWLAGGATDTQYF
TRBV6-2/TRBV6-3	-	many	TRBJ2-7	13	TGTGCCAGCAGTCACTCTGTAAGGGGCGAGCAGTACTTC	CASSHSVRGEQYF
TRBV9	-	-	TRBJ1-2	14	TGTGCCAGCAGCGTGGGAGTACTGGACTATGGCTACACCTTC	CASSVGVLDYGYTF
TRBV20-1	-	-	TRBJ1-5	15	TGCAGTGCTCTTCGCGACAGGTCCGGGAGTCAGCCCCAGCATTTT	CSALRDRSGSQPQHF
TRBV5-6	-	once	TRBJ1-2	14	TGTGCCAGCAGTCCGTCCAGGTCTAACTATGGCTACGCCTTC	CASSPSRSNYGYAF
TRBV10-3	-	-	TRBJ2-1	13	TGTGCCATCAGGACGGACGCTTACAATGAGCAGTTCTTC	CAIRTDAYNEQFF
TRBV10-3	-	once	TRBJ2-3	14	TGTGCCATCAGGAGGAGAACTGGAGCGGATACGCAGTATTTT	CAIRRRTGADTQYF
TRBV6-6	-	many	TRBJ2-5	15	TGTGCCAGCAGTTCGGGGCTATTGGAACAAGAGACCCAGTACTTC	CASSSGLLEQETQYF
TRBV12-3/TRBV12-4	-	once	TRBJ1-4	14	TGTGCCAGCAGCCGAGATCTCGGTGGGGAAAAACTGTTTTTT	CASSRDLGGEKLFF
TRBV28	TRBD2	many	TRBJ2-1	13	TGTGCCAGCAGTTTTAGCGGGAGGAATGAGCAGTTCTTC	CASSFSGRNEQFF
TRBV13	-	many	TRBJ2-7	17	TGTGCCAGCAGCTTAGGCCGGACCGGGACGAAAGCCTACGAGCAGTACTTC	CASSLGRTGTKAYEQYF
TRBV7-8	-	medium-sized	TRBJ2-7	14	TGTGCCAGCAGCCCCACTGTGGGCTCCTACGAGCAGTACTTC	CASSPTVGSYEQYF
TRBV11-2	-	-	TRBJ2-6	18	TGTGCCAGCAGCTTGTCCGGACAGGGAGGGACTGGGGCCAACGTCCTGACTTTC	CASSLSGQGGTGANVLTF
TRBV6-6	TRBD1	many	TRBJ2-5	15	TGTGCCAGCAGCAGGGGGACAGGGATCCGCGAGACCCAGTACTTC	CASSRGTGIRETQYF
TRBV30	-	-	TRBJ2-5	13	TGTGCCTGGAGTCTGACTAGAAAAGAGACCCAGTACTTC	CAWSLTRKETQYF
TRBV19	TRBD1	many	TRBJ1-1	17	TGTGCCAGTAGTATAAGTGGTTCCGGGACAGGGATCACTGAAGCTTTCTTT	CASSISGSGTGITEAFF
TRBV6-1	-	-	TRBJ2-7	12	TGTGCCAGCAGGGACGGGGCCGGGGAGCAGTACTTC	CASRDGAGEQYF
TRBV6-6	TRBD2	many	TRBJ2-7	16	TGTGCCAGCAGCCGGATAGCGGGAGGGACCCACTACGAGCAGTACTTC	CASSRIAGGTHYEQYF
TRBV20-1	TRBD2	once	TRBJ2-7	15	TGCAGTGCTAGTGGTTTGGGACTAGCGGGAGTCGAGCAGTACTTC	CSASGLGLAGVEQYF
TRBV28	-	many	TRBJ1-3	14	TGTGCCACTGCCTGGAGCATCTCTGGAAACACCATATATTTT	CATAWSISGNTIYF